These T cell receptor beta chains were read from a single sample in a study of Ad26.COV2.S vaccination and SARS-CoV-2 variants. TCRdb's copy holds only in-frame clones and misses some; the assay was immunoSEQ multiplex PCR. The table shows roughly 500,000 clones, with 89% occurring only once. The material sequenced was peripheral blood, taken in a trial of Ad26.COV2.S vaccine versus placebo. The receptor source for this set is a person aged 18-65 years who received the Ad26.COV2.S COVID-19 vaccine or a placebo. CDR3s leave out the opening cysteine and the closing phenylalanine or tryptophan. Clone size is stated in some rows and not others, as once, few, many or a class when expanded.

abundance	v_gene	j_gene	CDR3aa
once	TRBV3-1/TRBV3-2	TRBJ2-5	ASRPTGVETQY
-	TRBV29-1	TRBJ1-1	SVERPNSGAF
-	TRBV30	TRBJ2-2	AWGGLAVNTGELF
-	TRBV18	TRBJ2-5	ASSEGWTQY
-	TRBV6-6	TRBJ2-3	ASRQSRDGTQY
-	TRBV27	TRBJ1-2	ASSLSPGTPNYGYT
-	TRBV7-3	TRBJ2-1	ASSPFGTSGVYNEQF
-	TRBV18	TRBJ1-1	ASSQDRGIAF
-	TRBV2	TRBJ1-6	ASSVGVVPLH
-	TRBV5-8	TRBJ2-1	ASSPRGSRSTYNEQF
-	TRBV2	TRBJ1-5	ASTGHLISNQPQH
once	TRBV15	TRBJ1-1	ATSGQVDTEAF
-	TRBV15	TRBJ1-1	ATSRGGHSLAF
-	TRBV5-6	TRBJ2-3	ASSTPGTGFGDTQY
few	TRBV5-5	TRBJ1-2	ASSLGQTIPRGYT
few	TRBV1	TRBJ1-5	TSSHKNIGKISNQPQH
-	TRBV6-6	TRBJ2-2	ASTQGMNTGELF
-	TRBV5-5	TRBJ2-5	ASSLLRGGNQETQY
-	TRBV10-2	TRBJ1-2	ASSEVVSGYT
-	TRBV30	TRBJ1-5	ACSSSYQPQH
-	TRBV18	TRBJ1-2	ASSPPQGANYGYT
-	TRBV9	TRBJ2-6	ASSVSVQANVLT
-	TRBV28	TRBJ2-3	ASSAGQGYTDTQY
-	TRBV15	TRBJ1-5	ATSRLRASRLNQPQH
-	TRBV5-4	TRBJ2-1	ASSGTSGTYNEQF
-	TRBV11-3	TRBJ2-2	ASSSRGNTGELF